These T cell receptor beta chains were read from a single sample in a study of cytomegalovirus exposure and HLA in healthy donors. Generated by immunoSEQ multiplex PCR, the TCRdb table keeps only in-frame clones and is missing some. The table has 130,000 to 150,000 clones, approximately 78% seen once. The specimen was PBMCs. The receptors here all came from a woman aged 18-30 years in good health and CMV-seropositive. The CDR3 runs from the conserved cysteine through the conserved F or W. D genes are given only for firm matches. Size is omitted from some rows. Given values are once, few, many or a class for expanded clones.

TRBV19	TRBD1	TRBJ1-3	NA	TGTGCCAGTAGTACAGCCGGACAGGGAATCCAGAACATCATATATTTT	CASSTAGQGIQNIIYF
TRBV19	TRBD1	TRBJ1-2	NA	TGTGCCAGTAGTGAAACGGGACAGGGGTATGGCTACACCTTC	CASSETGQGYGYTF
TRBV30	TRBD2	TRBJ2-7	once	TGTGCCTGGAGACTAGCGGGGGGGTTTCCCTACGAGCAGTACTTC	CAWRLAGGFPYEQYF
TRBV5-1	NA	TRBJ2-1	NA	TGCGCCAGCAGCTTGGTGCAGGGGAATGAGCAGTTCTTC	CASSLVQGNEQFF
TRBV7-2	NA	TRBJ2-2	few	TGTGCCAGCAGCTTAGGAGGGAGAGCCGGGGAGCTGTTTTTT	CASSLGGRAGELFF
TRBV29-1	NA	TRBJ1-2	once	TGCAGCGTTGGAGCCACAGAGCATAACTATGGCTACACCTTC	CSVGATEHNYGYTF
TRBV18	TRBD1	TRBJ1-2	NA	TGTGCCAGCTCATCCAAGGGGGCCGCCCCGAGTGGCTACACCTTC	CASSSKGAAPSGYTF
TRBV5-1	TRBD1	TRBJ1-1	NA	TGCGCCAGCAGCTATTCAAAGACAGGGCTGAACACTGAAGCTTTCTTT	CASSYSKTGLNTEAFF
TRBV13	NA	TRBJ2-7	NA	TGTGCCAGTCAATCTCAGGGTATCAACGAGCAGTACTTC	CASQSQGINEQYF
TRBV25-1	TRBD1	TRBJ2-5	NA	TGTGCCAGCAGTGCCCCAGGGGGCAAGGAGACCCAGTACTTC	CASSAPGGKETQYF
TRBV25-1	TRBD1	TRBJ1-1	few	TGTGCCAGCAGGGGCGGACAGGGGATAACTGAAGCTTTCTTT	CASRGGQGITEAFF
TRBV7-9	NA	TRBJ1-2	NA	TGTGCCAGCAGCTCGGCGGGTCGGGCAAACTATGGCTACACCTTC	CASSSAGRANYGYTF
TRBV6-6	TRBD2	TRBJ2-7	NA	TGTGCCAGCACCCAAGCGGGGGCCGCCTACGAGCAGTACTTC	CASTQAGAAYEQYF
TRBV30	TRBD1	TRBJ1-5	NA	TGTGCCTGGAGTGTAAGGACAGGGGGTAGCAATCAGCCCCAGCATTTT	CAWSVRTGGSNQPQHF
TRBV7-8	NA	TRBJ1-3	NA	TGTGCCAGCAGCTTAGGTCAGTCCCTCTCTGGAAACACCATATATTTT	CASSLGQSLSGNTIYF
TRBV6-5	NA	TRBJ2-5	NA	TGTGCCAGCAGTGCAACAGGGAACTATCAAGAGACCCAGTACTTC	CASSATGNYQETQYF
TRBV7-8	TRBD1	TRBJ1-3	NA	TGTGCCAGCAGCTTAGGCAAACTGTCAGGGACAGGGGTTGGAAACACCATATATTTT	CASSLGKLSGTGVGNTIYF
TRBV11-2	TRBD1	TRBJ1-2	NA	TGTGCCAGCAGCTTACGGGACAGGGGGGCTTGGGGTGGCTATGGCTACACCTTC	CASSLRDRGAWGGYGYTF
TRBV11-2	NA	TRBJ2-2	NA	TGTGCCAGCAGCAAAGGCGGCAGATTCCTCCCCGGGGAGCTGTTTTTT	CASSKGGRFLPGELFF
TRBV5-4	NA	TRBJ1-1	few	TGTGCCAGCAGCTTTGTAAACACTGAAGCTTTCTTT	CASSFVNTEAFF
TRBV7-2	NA	TRBJ2-7	NA	TGTGCCAGCAGCTTAGATTCAGGCTCCTACGAGCAGTACTTC	CASSLDSGSYEQYF
TRBV5-5	TRBD1	TRBJ2-7	NA	TGTGCCAGCAGCCCCCGGGACAGGGCTCCCTACGAGCAGTACTTC	CASSPRDRAPYEQYF
TRBV6-1	TRBD1	TRBJ1-2	NA	TGTGCCAGCAGTCCACTGACAGGGAGGAGTGGCTACACCTTC	CASSPLTGRSGYTF
TRBV14	NA	TRBJ1-4	few	TGTGCCAGCAGCCAAGATCTCAGGGGTCGGTTGTTTTTT	CASSQDLRGRLFF
TRBV7-9	NA	TRBJ2-5	NA	TGTGCCAGCAGCTCGGGGGACTCCGCCCAAGAGACCCAGTACTTC	CASSSGDSAQETQYF
TRBV6-5	NA	TRBJ1-5	NA	TGTGCCAGCAGCTCAAAGCAGGGAATGTATCAGCCCCAGCATTTT	CASSSKQGMYQPQHF
TRBV28	NA	TRBJ2-7	NA	TGTGCCAGCACCCCCGCTGGGTGGGCTGTGGACTCCTACGAGCAGTACTTC	CASTPAGWAVDSYEQYF